This section outlines one T cell receptor (beta chain) sequence together with its context. Its antigen is currently unknown. Using immunoSEQ multiplex PCR, the repertoire was profiled, and TCRdb retains in-frame clones only, with some absent. Of under 6,500 clones in the sample, around 70% are singletons; the top ten hold about 9.2%. These data belong to a study of coeliac disease. Findings and caveats of the study: Only 1 of 6 controls, but about 50% of the 18 coeliac samples, showed published gliadin-specific TRB sequences.

V gave up 6 bases and J gave up 8 bases, with 14 bases separating them. The length of the CDR3 is 13 residues. Per the germline V gene, CDR1 is SNHLY and CDR2 is FYNNEI. Material: lymphocytes from the gut lamina propria. The rearrangement links TRBV2 to TRBJ2-1, with a weak D call TRBD1 (8 bases). The sequence derives from a man aged 65 to 79 with active celiac disease. The chain's CDR3 is CASRSTGGDEQFF. The CDR3, as DNA: TGTGCCAGCAGATCCACAGGGGGGGATGAGCAGTTCTTC.